The 11 T cell receptor beta chains given below trace back to one sample, sequenced in a study of blood T cell repertoires in COVID-19. The repertoire was sequenced with immunoSEQ multiplex PCR; TCRdb's copy has only in-frame clones and lacks some. The table has around 300,000 clones, just over 85% seen once. The sample taken for sequencing was peripheral blood. The receptors were gathered from a woman aged 30 to 39 with active or convalescent COVID-19.

The V call is TRBV6-6, the J call TRBJ1-5, with D uncertain. The V gene's germline CDR1 is MNHNY and CDR2 SVGAGI (reference sequence). V gave up 6 bases and J gave up 4 bases, with 16 bases separating them. CDR3 length: 15 amino acids. CDR3 protein: CASRTSLLGNQPQHF. The CDR3 region has the DNA TGTGCCAGCAGAACGTCCCTTCTCGGGAATCAGCCCCAGCATTTT.

The chain recombines TRBV9 with TRBJ2-1; 10 nucleotides agree with TRBD1. The length of the CDR3 is 17 residues. Looked up from germline, CDR1 is SGDLS and CDR2 is YYNGEE. Unmatched junction bases numbered 12, after V lost 4 bases and J lost 5 bases. This CDR3 reads CASSFRTGTGANNEQFF. The CDR3 bases are TGTGCCAGCAGCTTCCGCACCGGGACAGGGGCGAACAATGAGCAGTTCTTC. The whole variable domain, remainder taken from reference TRBV9 and TRBJ2-1, is DSGVTQTPKHLITATGQRVTLRCSPRSGDLSVYWYQQSLDQGLQFLIQYYNGEERAKGNILERFSAQQFPDLHSELNLSSLELGDSALYFCASSFRTGTGANNEQFFGPGTRLTVL.

The chain combines TRBV7-2 with TRBJ2-7, with TRBD1 identical over 8 bases. From germline, CDR1 is SGHTA and CDR2 FQGNSA. This CDR3 is 13 amino acids long. J gave up 3 bases and V 5 bases, and 3 bases lay outside the gene matches. CDR3 in amino acids: CASSRTGNYEQYF. For the CDR3, the DNA is TGTGCCAGCAGCCGGACAGGGAACTACGAGCAGTACTTC.

The chain combines TRBV12-3 or TRBV12-4 with TRBJ2-1; D uncertain. The ends were cut back, 7 bases at V and 8 bases at J, with 9 bases in the middle. This CDR3 region has 11 residues. The chain's CDR3 is CASTSIDEQFF. The DNA of the CDR3 is TGTGCCAGCACCAGTATTGATGAGCAGTTCTTC.

V gene TRBV7-8 combines with J gene TRBJ2-7; D might be TRBD1 (5 bases). The CDR3 consists of 14 residues. Germline loops: CDR1 SGHVS, CDR2 FQNEAQ. Trimming stripped 1 base from V and 3 bases from J, with 10 bases between. The CDR3 region is CASSLGVGVYEQYF. As DNA, the CDR3 is TGTGCCAGCAGCTTAGGGGTAGGGGTCTACGAGCAGTACTTC.

The chain has TRBV2 and TRBJ1-2; perhaps TRBD1 as D (5 bases). This CDR3 has 12 amino acids. V was pared by 11 bases and J by 4 bases, with 14 bases between. Germline-derived CDR1 and CDR2 are SNHLY and FYNNEI. CDR3 sequence reads: CARPGGGYGYTF. The CDR3 DNA is TGTGCCCGCCCCGGGGGGGGCTATGGCTACACCTTC.

V gene TRBV11-2 combines with J gene TRBJ1-5; D might be TRBD1 (5 bases). This CDR3 is 13 amino acids long. Trimming stripped 4 bases from V and 5 bases from J, with 9 bases between. The germline CDR1 and CDR2 sequences are SGHAT and FQNNGV. CDR3 residues: CASSSREDQPQHF. The CDR3 region has the DNA TGTGCCAGCAGCTCCAGGGAGGATCAGCCCCAGCATTTT.

V usage is TRBV6-5 and J usage is TRBJ1-4; perhaps TRBD1 as D (6 bases). This CDR3 region has 15 residues. V lost 8 bases to trimming and J lost 4 bases, with 17 bases between them. Germline V gene data show CDR1 as MNHEY and CDR2 as SVGAGI. The CDR3 is CASGIYRARNEKLFF. DNA of the CDR3: TGTGCCAGCGGTATTTACAGGGCTCGTAATGAAAAACTGTTTTTT.

The chain couples TRBV10-3 to TRBJ1-2; D remains unclear. CDR3 size: 14 residues. V was shortened by 11 bases and J by 3 bases, with 19 bases between the two germline ends. CDR1 is ENHRY and CDR2 is SYGVKD in the germline V gene. The DNA of the CDR3 is TGTGCCGCCACCTCTACAGTATCTGACTATGGCTACACCTTC. Translating gives CAATSTVSDYGYTF.

This chain connects TRBV7-8 to TRBJ2-2; D remains ambiguous. The V gene's germline CDR1 is SGHVS and CDR2 FQNEAQ. This CDR3 has 14 residues. V was clipped by 5 bases and J by 5 bases, with 12 bases between them. The CDR3 DNA follows: TGTGCCAGCAGCCCTAAAGTTCCGACCGGGGAGCTGTTTTTT. Encoded protein: CASSPKVPTGELFF.

The chain links TRBV28 to TRBJ1-2, with D maybe TRBD1 (5 bases). The CDR3 is 14 amino acids. The germline V gene encodes CDR1 MDHEN and CDR2 SYDVKM. Trimming took off 2 bases at V and 3 bases at J, with 10 bases between the two ends. Here the CDR3 reads CASSLPDSYYGYTF. The CDR3 bases are TGTGCCAGCAGTTTACCCGACAGCTACTATGGCTACACCTTC.